The rows below give T cell receptor beta chains drawn from one sample of a study of cytomegalovirus exposure and HLA in healthy donors. Data came from immunoSEQ multiplex PCR; TCRdb stores just in-frame clones and leaves some out. The sample comprises about 170,000 clones, 84% of which are singletons, and around 5% rests with the top ten. Sequencing used PBMCs. The receptors shown here come from a girl aged 5-17 years in good health and CMV-seropositive. Each CDR3 is given with its conserved first and last residue. Each record gives: D gene, V gene, clone size, J gene, CDR3 DNA, CDR3 protein. D genes are given only for firm matches. Size values are once, few and many counts, or a class for expanded clones, and some rows have none.

d_call: TRBD2
v_call: TRBV6-6
clone_size: -
j_call: TRBJ2-3
cdr3_nt: TGTGCCAGCAGTCTACTAGCGGGGGGGCTGGGAGATACGCAGTATTTT
cdr3_aa: CASSLLAGGLGDTQYF

d_call: -
v_call: TRBV5-1
clone_size: -
j_call: TRBJ1-1
cdr3_nt: TGCGCCAGCAGCTTAGTGGGGGCGCTCACCACTGAAGCTTTCTTT
cdr3_aa: CASSLVGALTTEAFF

d_call: -
v_call: TRBV7-9
clone_size: -
j_call: TRBJ1-5
cdr3_nt: TGTGCCAGCAGCTTAGCTTACGGGGGGGCTGCGGATCAGCCCCAGCATTTT
cdr3_aa: CASSLAYGGAADQPQHF

d_call: -
v_call: TRBV6-6
clone_size: -
j_call: TRBJ1-5
cdr3_nt: TGTGCCAGCAGTTACTCCACCGGGTCCCAGCATTTT
cdr3_aa: CASSYSTGSQHF

d_call: -
v_call: TRBV7-9
clone_size: -
j_call: TRBJ1-1
cdr3_nt: TGTGCCAGCAGCTTAGAGGCAGGAGGTAATTCTGAAGCTTTCTTT
cdr3_aa: CASSLEAGGNSEAFF

d_call: -
v_call: TRBV28
clone_size: -
j_call: TRBJ1-5
cdr3_nt: TGTGCCAGCATTGCGACAGCTGACCCTTTCAATCAGCCCCAGCATTTT
cdr3_aa: CASIATADPFNQPQHF

d_call: TRBD2
v_call: TRBV7-3
clone_size: -
j_call: TRBJ2-5
cdr3_nt: TGTGCCAGCAGCTTAACTAGCGGGGGGGCAGAGACCCAGTACTTC
cdr3_aa: CASSLTSGGAETQYF

d_call: -
v_call: TRBV27
clone_size: -
j_call: TRBJ1-5
cdr3_nt: TGTGCCAGCAGTTTAGGGACTGAGTATAGCAATCAGCCCCAGCATTTT
cdr3_aa: CASSLGTEYSNQPQHF

d_call: TRBD1
v_call: TRBV7-3
clone_size: -
j_call: TRBJ2-3
cdr3_nt: TGTGCCAGCAGCTTAGGGACAGCAGATACGCAGTATTTT
cdr3_aa: CASSLGTADTQYF

d_call: TRBD2
v_call: TRBV7-6
clone_size: -
j_call: TRBJ2-1
cdr3_nt: TGTGCCAGCAGCTCCCGACTAGCGGGGGGGCCATCAGGGGCCTACAATGAGCAGTTCTTC
cdr3_aa: CASSSRLAGGPSGAYNEQFF

d_call: -
v_call: TRBV14
clone_size: -
j_call: TRBJ1-2
cdr3_nt: TGTGCCAGCAGCCAAGTTCCCTATCCGGACTATGGCTACACCTTC
cdr3_aa: CASSQVPYPDYGYTF

d_call: -
v_call: TRBV2
clone_size: -
j_call: TRBJ1-5
cdr3_nt: TGTGCCAGCAGTGACGGAGGGACCAGGAATCAGCCCCAGCATTTT
cdr3_aa: CASSDGGTRNQPQHF

d_call: -
v_call: TRBV5-1
clone_size: -
j_call: TRBJ1-2
cdr3_nt: TGCGCCAGCAGCTATGGACAGAGACCAGATGGCTACACCTTC
cdr3_aa: CASSYGQRPDGYTF

d_call: TRBD1
v_call: TRBV5-6
clone_size: few
j_call: TRBJ1-2
cdr3_nt: TGTGCCAGCAGTTCCACGGACAGGGAGTATGGCTACACCTTC
cdr3_aa: CASSSTDREYGYTF

d_call: -
v_call: TRBV10-3
clone_size: -
j_call: TRBJ1-1
cdr3_nt: TGTGCCATCAGTGATGCCTCGGGGGGGCTCACTGAAGCTTTCTTT
cdr3_aa: CAISDASGGLTEAFF

d_call: TRBD1
v_call: TRBV19
clone_size: -
j_call: TRBJ1-3
cdr3_nt: TGTGCCAGTAATGTGGGCAGGGGGAACTTGGGAAACACCATATATTTT
cdr3_aa: CASNVGRGNLGNTIYF

d_call: -
v_call: TRBV7-3
clone_size: -
j_call: TRBJ1-1
cdr3_nt: TGTGCCAGCAGCTTAATCTCCCCTCTCGGAGGGGACACTGAAGCTTTCTTT
cdr3_aa: CASSLISPLGGDTEAFF

d_call: TRBD1
v_call: TRBV5-1
clone_size: -
j_call: TRBJ2-7
cdr3_nt: TGCGCCAGCAGCATTCTTCCGGACAGGGATACCTACGAGCAGTACTTC
cdr3_aa: CASSILPDRDTYEQYF